The rows below give T cell receptor beta chains drawn from one sample of a study of shared clonotypes between healthy human individuals. Profiled with immunoSEQ multiplex PCR; TCRdb holds only in-frame clones, not every one. The repertoire holds 2 million or so clones, with about 95% as singletons. Material for sequencing was naive CD8+ T cells sorted from blood. These receptors all come from a man aged 18 to 30 in good health. Each CDR3 is given with its conserved first and last residue. Fields, in order: V gene, D gene, clone size, J gene, CDR3 protein, CDR3 DNA. A D gene is named only where the DNA matches it firmly. The size of a clone is reported for some rows only, either as once, few or many, or as a class for expanded clones.

V: TRBV30; D: -; size: once; J: TRBJ2-7; CDR3: CAWDSGSYEQYF; DNA: TGTGCCTGGGACAGCGGATCCTACGAGCAGTACTTC
V: TRBV27; D: -; size: -; J: TRBJ1-2; CDR3: CASSPSQGPFNYGYTF; DNA: TGTGCCAGCAGTCCCTCCCAGGGTCCCTTTAACTATGGCTACACCTTC
V: TRBV9; D: TRBD1; size: -; J: TRBJ1-2; CDR3: CASSVNRGGYTF; DNA: TGTGCCAGCAGCGTGAACAGGGGAGGCTACACCTTC
V: TRBV7-9; D: TRBD1; size: -; J: TRBJ2-7; CDR3: CASRPPGQVEQYF; DNA: TGTGCCAGCAGACCCCCTGGACAGGTCGAGCAGTACTTC
V: TRBV1; D: -; size: -; J: TRBJ1-4; CDR3: CTSSHVATTPNEKLFF; DNA: TGCACCAGCAGCCACGTCGCGACAACCCCAAATGAAAAACTGTTTTTT
V: TRBV2; D: TRBD2; size: -; J: TRBJ2-3; CDR3: CASSETSGGNTDTQYF; DNA: TGTGCCAGCAGTGAGACTAGCGGGGGGAATACAGATACGCAGTATTTT
V: TRBV7-6; D: TRBD2; size: -; J: TRBJ2-5; CDR3: CASSPVGIAGEGETQYF; DNA: TGTGCCAGCAGCCCAGTCGGGATCGCGGGGGAGGGGGAGACCCAGTACTTC
V: TRBV7-9; D: TRBD2; size: -; J: TRBJ2-1; CDR3: CASSSQSGRGGLSYNEQFF; DNA: TGTGCCAGCAGCTCTCAGTCGGGGCGCGGGGGTTTATCCTACAATGAGCAGTTCTTC
V: TRBV5-5; D: -; size: -; J: TRBJ1-2; CDR3: CASSLELTGNYGYTF; DNA: TGTGCCAGCAGCTTGGAATTGACGGGGAACTATGGCTACACCTTC
V: TRBV27; D: -; size: -; J: TRBJ2-7; CDR3: CATAYGRAYEQYF; DNA: TGTGCCACCGCTTATGGGCGGGCCTACGAGCAGTACTTC
V: TRBV5-1; D: -; size: once; J: TRBJ2-5; CDR3: CASSLEPSQETQYF; DNA: TGCGCCAGCAGCTTGGAACCCAGCCAAGAGACCCAGTACTTC
V: TRBV30; D: -; size: -; J: TRBJ2-3; CDR3: CAWSHGLDSPQDTQYF; DNA: TGTGCCTGGAGTCATGGACTGGACAGTCCACAAGATACGCAGTATTTT
V: TRBV18; D: -; size: few; J: TRBJ2-5; CDR3: CASSLGGQVYQGQYF; DNA: TGTGCCAGCTCCCTTGGTGGCCAGGTCTATCAAGGACAGTACTTC
V: TRBV6-5; D: -; size: -; J: TRBJ2-7; CDR3: CASSYSGDIEYF; DNA: TGTGCCAGCAGTTACTCCGGAGACATCGAGTACTTC
V: TRBV4-1; D: TRBD1; size: -; J: TRBJ2-7; CDR3: CASSHPGQGYEQYF; DNA: TGCGCCAGCAGCCATCCGGGACAGGGCTACGAGCAGTACTTC
V: TRBV15; D: TRBD2; size: -; J: TRBJ2-7; CDR3: CATSGRTSGYEQYF; DNA: TGTGCCACCAGCGGCAGGACTAGCGGGTACGAGCAGTACTTC
V: TRBV28; D: -; size: -; J: TRBJ2-7; CDR3: CASSFQNTIYEQYF; DNA: TGTGCCAGCAGTTTCCAAAACACTATCTACGAGCAGTACTTC
V: TRBV4-3; D: -; size: -; J: TRBJ2-7; CDR3: CASSQVSDSSYEQYF; DNA: TGCGCCAGCAGCCAAGTCAGCGATAGCTCCTACGAGCAGTACTTC
V: TRBV7-9; D: -; size: -; J: TRBJ1-2; CDR3: CASSLDPYGYTF; DNA: TGTGCCAGCAGCTTAGACCCTTATGGCTACACCTTC
V: TRBV13; D: -; size: -; J: TRBJ2-5; CDR3: CASSSGEAAFQETQYF; DNA: TGTGCCAGCAGCTCGGGCGAGGCGGCGTTCCAAGAGACCCAGTACTTC
V: TRBV11-2; D: TRBD1; size: -; J: TRBJ2-7; CDR3: CASSGQVHEQYF; DNA: TGTGCCAGCAGCGGACAGGTCCACGAGCAGTACTTC
V: TRBV6-5; D: -; size: -; J: TRBJ1-1; CDR3: CASSYGGVLDTEAFF; DNA: TGTGCCAGCAGTTACGGGGGGGTATTGGACACTGAAGCTTTCTTT
V: TRBV30; D: -; size: -; J: TRBJ2-1; CDR3: CAWSAMNLLDEQFF; DNA: TGTGCCTGGAGCGCAATGAACTTGTTGGATGAGCAGTTCTTC
V: TRBV4-3; D: TRBD2; size: -; J: TRBJ2-1; CDR3: CASSPRLAGLSYNEQFF; DNA: TGCGCCAGCAGCCCGAGGCTAGCGGGCCTCTCCTACAATGAGCAGTTCTTC
V: TRBV5-4; D: -; size: once; J: TRBJ2-3; CDR3: CASRVGGFTDTQYF; DNA: TGTGCCAGCAGGGTTGGGGGGTTCACAGATACGCAGTATTTT
V: TRBV28; D: -; size: once; J: TRBJ1-5; CDR3: CASQTGSNQPQHF; DNA: TGTGCCAGCCAAACAGGGAGCAATCAGCCCCAGCATTTT
V: TRBV10-1; D: -; size: -; J: TRBJ1-1; CDR3: CASSDFGTEAFF; DNA: TGCGCCAGCAGCGACTTTGGCACTGAAGCTTTCTTT
V: TRBV29-1; D: -; size: -; J: TRBJ1-1; CDR3: CSVAGLDTEAFF; DNA: TGCAGCGTTGCGGGGTTGGACACTGAAGCTTTCTTT
V: TRBV2; D: TRBD2; size: -; J: TRBJ2-1; CDR3: CASRVSGRALNEQFF; DNA: TGTGCCAGCAGGGTTAGCGGGAGGGCCTTGAATGAGCAGTTCTTC
V: TRBV27; D: -; size: -; J: TRBJ2-7; CDR3: CASSSGPRGEQYF; DNA: TGTGCCAGCAGTTCGGGACCTCGGGGCGAGCAGTACTTC